This entry is about one T cell receptor beta chain. PCR employed 60 Vbeta and 13 Jbeta primers. Sequencing was performed with immunoSEQ multiplex PCR; in TCRdb, only in-frame clones are kept and a portion is missing. The repertoire has approximately 160,000 clones, roughly four fifths of them found once; the top ten carry over 4%. This sample is part of a study of cytomegalovirus exposure and HLA in healthy donors. This CDR3 region has 14 residues. The germline V gene encodes CDR1 SEHNR and CDR2 FQNEAQ (reference sequence). Specimen: PBMCs. V is TRBV7-9 and J is TRBJ2-5; 8 nucleotides line up with TRBD1. Judging by the DNA end, TRBJ2-7 fits better; the J call may be wrong. This sequence was found in a man in his fifties or sixties in good health and CMV-seropositive. For the CDR3, the DNA is TGTGCCAGCAGCAGAACAGGGGGGACCTACGAGCAGTACTTC. Translation: CASSRTGGTYEQYF.